This TCR beta chain was sequenced during a study of blood T cell repertoires in COVID-19. Germline CDR1 SEHNR, CDR2 FQNEAQ (reference sequence). The CDR3 loop spans 19 amino acids. Trimming removed 3 bases from V and 8 bases from J; junction bases left unmatched: 17. Authors' analysis steps: It was from reference gene primer amplification that nucleated cell counts were estimated. TCRdb's copy holds only in-frame clones and misses some; the assay was immunoSEQ multiplex PCR. From that table come the V and J calls and clone size; the DNA was used to work out D and trimming. The repertoire holds a few hundred thousand clones, with around four fifths as singletons. Across over 20 US areas, participants ranged in age from 18 to 89 years. Which cohort a participant joined came from the clinical history participants gave. Recovery among Cohort 3 donors was established by two negative PCRs, clearance, or symptom resolution.

This chain uses TRBV7-9 with TRBJ1-6; 9 positions match TRBD1. The TCR was taken from a woman in her fifties or sixties who had recovered from COVID-19. The specimen was PBMCs or T cells enriched from blood (not recorded which). CDR3 coding DNA: TGTGCCAGCAGCTTTAGGGGACAGGGCCAAGCACGTCGCGATTCACCCCTCCACTTT. Encoded protein: CASSFRGQGQARRDSPLHF.